The 8 T cell receptor beta chains below all came from one sample that was sequenced in a study of blood T cells in healthy people across ages. Through a sample-barcoded 5' primer and a J-beta primer mix, a second PCR was run for about 6 to 11 cycles. TCRdb ran MiXCR on the 5' RACE reads and lists one entry per CDR3 protein. The data show under 2 million distinct CDR3 sequences, with roughly 32% seen just once and around 11% held by the top ten. The sample was blood. The receptors shown here come from a woman aged 25 to 39 in good health.

This clonotype was found many times. The chain couples TRBV3-1 to TRBJ1-2; a possible D gene is TRBD1 (5 bases). Germline V gene data show CDR1 as LGHDT and CDR2 as YNNKEL (reference sequence). Trimming stripped 5 bases from V and 7 bases from J, with 8 bases between. CDR3 length equals 11 residues. The CDR3 protein is CASSTRAGYTF. In nucleotides, the CDR3 is TGTGCCAGCAGCACCAGGGCTGGCTACACCTTC.

This clonotype was observed a handful of times. The CDR3 reads CASSLDETEAFF. The CDR3 DNA reads as TGTGCCAGCAGCTTAGACGAGACTGAAGCTTTCTTT. The V and J genes are TRBV7-3 and TRBJ1-1; D is undetermined. With 2 bases removed from V and 5 bases from J, the gap between germline ends came to 6 bases. The germline V gene has CDR1 SGHTA and CDR2 FQGTGA. This CDR3 has 12 amino acids. The full variable domain, completed using reference TRBV7-3 and TRBJ1-1, is GAGVSQTPSNKVTEKGKYVELRCDPISGHTALYWYRQSLGQGPEFLIYFQGTGAADDSGLPNDRFFAVRPEGSVSTLKIQRTERGDSAVYLCASSLDETEAFFGQGTRLTVV.

The V call is TRBV10-3, the J call TRBJ1-3; D uncertain. This CDR3 comprises 12 residues. Per germline, CDR1 ENHRY and CDR2 SYGVKD. V dropped 4 bases and J dropped 3 bases, with 4 bases sitting between them. Written as DNA, the CDR3 is TGTGCCATCAGTGGAGGTGGAAACACCATATATTTT. It yields the protein CAISGGGNTIYF.

This clonotype was detected ten times or more. V usage is TRBV9 and J usage is TRBJ2-7; maybe TRBD2 (7 bases). Germline V lookup: CDR1 SGDLS, CDR2 YYNGEE. There are 16 residues in the CDR3. V was pared by 3 bases and J by 3 bases, with 19 bases between. The CDR3 DNA reads TGTGCCAGCAGCGGCTTCAGGGGAGGGGAAGACTACGAGCAGTACTTC. Its protein is CASSGFRGGEDYEQYF. The full variable domain, its missing parts supplied by reference TRBV9 and TRBJ2-7, is DSGVTQTPKHLITATGQRVTLRCSPRSGDLSVYWYQQSLDQGLQFLIQYYNGEERAKGNILERFSAQQFPDLHSELNLSSLELGDSALYFCASSGFRGGEDYEQYFGPGTRLTVT.

In the case of this clonotype: An end of the junction does not agree with germline; a read error may underlie this. This chain joins TRBV20-1 and TRBJ2-7; TRBD2 might be the D (6 bases). CDR1 is DFQATT and CDR2 is SNEGSKA in the germline V gene (reference sequence). CDR3 length: 16 amino acids. CDR3 sequence reads: CNARDLKASARGEQYF. Here the CDR3 DNA reads TGCAATGCTAGAGATCTTAAGGCTAGCGCACGTGGCGAGCAGTACTTC.

This chain connects TRBV4-1 to TRBJ2-1; 12 bases agree with TRBD2. This CDR3 spans 15 amino acids. After removal of 4 bases from V and 13 bases from J, the junction contained 11 bases not matched to a gene. The V gene's germline CDR1 is MGHRA and CDR2 YSYEKL. In nucleotides, the CDR3 is TGCGCCAGCAGCCGCTTAGTCGGACTAGCGGGGAGACAGTTCTTC. It is translated as CASSRLVGLAGRQFF.

For this clonotype: This may stem from a read error, because a much larger clone lies one nucleotide away. The rearrangement joins TRBV4-1 to TRBJ2-1, with 8 bases lining up with TRBD2. V lost 11 bases to trimming and J lost 9 bases; unmatched junction nucleotides: 18. In germline, CDR1 is MGHRA, CDR2 YSYEKL. This CDR3 is 15 amino acids long. CDR3 in DNA: TGCGCCGGCAAGCCTCGTGAGGCGGGAGGACCTGAGCAGTTCTTC. Protein: CAGKPREAGGPEQFF.

DNA for the CDR3: TGTGCCAGCAGCGTAGGCTTGGGGTACACAGATACGCAGTATTTT. This sequence encodes CASSVGLGYTDTQYF. The V and J genes are TRBV9 and TRBJ2-3; D is ambiguous. The V and J ends lost 0 bases and 2 bases respectively, with 10 bases between them. This CDR3 is 15 amino acids long. Germline CDR1 reads SGDLS; CDR2 reads YYNGEE. Full variable domain (rest looked up from reference TRBV9 and TRBJ2-3): DSGVTQTPKHLITATGQRVTLRCSPRSGDLSVYWYQQSLDQGLQFLIQYYNGEERAKGNILERFSAQQFPDLHSELNLSSLELGDSALYFCASSVGLGYTDTQYFGPGTRLTVL.